One and the same sample provided the 21 T cell receptor beta chains below, sequenced in a study of shared clonotypes between healthy human individuals. Clones were read by immunoSEQ multiplex PCR, and TCRdb kept only the in-frame ones, dropping some. The sample contains about 2.3 million clones, approximately 95% of which appear only once. Sequences were obtained from naive CD4+ T cells from PBMCs. Stated subset: CD45RA+ positively selected. The receptors derive from a man aged 18 to 30 in good health. Some clones in this sample may be carry-over from other donors' samples.

The chain uses TRBV29-1 and TRBJ1-2, with a tentative D call TRBD1 (5 bases). The germline V gene encodes CDR1 SQVTM and CDR2 ANQGSEA. V lost 6 bases and J lost 2, with 19 bases in between. The length of the CDR3 is 15 residues. The CDR3 reads CSVGLGRGLNYGYTF. The CDR3 coding sequence is TGCAGCGTCGGGTTGGGTAGGGGACTCAACTATGGCTACACCTTC.

V and J are TRBV19 and TRBJ2-7; D gene unclear. This CDR3 contains 14 residues. V shed 5 bases and J shed 2 bases, with 13 bases lying between them. Per the germline V gene, CDR1 is LNHDA and CDR2 is SQIVND (reference sequence). CDR3 sequence reads: CASSWLPPPYEQYF. CDR3 nucleotide sequence: TGTGCCAGTAGTTGGCTTCCCCCGCCCTACGAGCAGTACTTC.

The chain links TRBV5-1 to TRBJ2-3; the D gene is possibly TRBD2 (5 bases). V was clipped by 4 bases and J by 4 bases, with 16 bases between them. Germline CDR1 reads SGHRS; CDR2 reads YFSETQ. The CDR3 is 15 residues long. The CDR3 protein is CASSGLVTGADTQYF. The DNA for the CDR3 is TGCGCCAGCAGCGGACTTGTTACTGGGGCAGATACGCAGTATTTT. Filled out from reference TRBV5-1 and TRBJ2-3, the complete variable domain reads KAGVTQTPRYLIKTRGQQVTLSCSPISGHRSVSWYQQTPGQGLQFLFEYFSETQRNKGNFPGRFSGRQFSNSRSEMNVSTLELGDSALYLCASSGLVTGADTQYFGPGTRLTVL.

The genes are TRBV4-1 and TRBJ2-3; the match to TRBD2 covers 16 bases. The CDR3 contains 19 residues. V was clipped by 6 bases and J by 4 bases; unmatched bases: 13. Germline-derived CDR1 and CDR2 are MGHRA and YSYEKL. The CDR3 DNA reads as TGCGCCAGCAGAGTTACCGGGACTAGCGGGAGGGCCTTCCCAGATACGCAGTATTTT. Its protein is CASRVTGTSGRAFPDTQYF.

This clone has a single count. The V call is TRBV7-2, the J call TRBJ2-1, with 8 bases matching TRBD2. V shed 4 bases and J 3 bases; nucleotides not matched to a gene: 8. This CDR3 has 16 residues. Germline CDR1 SGHTA, CDR2 FQGNSA. The CDR3 DNA sequence: TGTGCCAGCAGCTCTAATAGCGGGAAGGGCTACAATGAGCAGTTCTTC. Protein sequence: CASSSNSGKGYNEQFF.

This rearrangement joins TRBV28 to TRBJ1-5; no firm D call. Trimming took off 2 bases at V and 2 bases at J, with 10 bases between the two ends. Germline-derived CDR1 and CDR2 are MDHEN and SYDVKM. CDR3 size: 15 residues. The CDR3 region is CASSLVGGRNQPQHF. The DNA of the CDR3 is TGTGCCAGCAGTTTAGTAGGAGGGCGCAATCAGCCCCAGCATTTT. The whole variable domain, filled in from reference TRBV28 and TRBJ1-5, reads DVKVTQSSRYLVKRTGEKVFLECVQDMDHENMFWYRQDPGLGLRLIYFSYDVKMKEKGDIPEGYSVSREKKERFSLILESASTNQTSMYLCASSLVGGRNQPQHFGDGTRLSIL.

The chain is built from TRBV9 and TRBJ2-7; possibly TRBD2 for D (6 bases). The V end was cut by 0 bases, the J end by 3 bases, with 13 bases between. The CDR3 has 15 residues. Germline V gene sequence: CDR1 SGDLS, CDR2 YYNGEE. The DNA for the CDR3 is TGTGCCAGCAGCGTAGGGGCGACTAGGAACTACGAGCAGTACTTC. It codes for CASSVGATRNYEQYF.

This sequence joins TRBV7-9 and TRBJ2-7; TRBD1 matches at 7 bases. Germline V gene sequence: CDR1 SEHNR, CDR2 FQNEAQ (reference sequence). Losses at the gene ends were 5 bases for V and 2 bases for J; bases not matched to a gene: 9. The CDR3 has 15 amino acids. The CDR3 is CASSVTTGTAYEQYF. In nucleotides, the CDR3 is TGTGCCAGCAGCGTAACCACCGGGACAGCCTACGAGCAGTACTTC. Together with reference TRBV7-9 and TRBJ2-7, the CDR3 gives the full variable domain: DTGVSQNPRHKITKRGQNVTFRCDPISEHNRLYWYRQTLGQGPEFLTYFQNEAQLEKSRLLSDRFSAERPKGSFSTLEIQRTEQGDSAMYLCASSVTTGTAYEQYFGPGTRLTVT.

This sequence joins TRBV7-6 and TRBJ2-6; D is ambiguous. This CDR3 is 19 amino acids long. Germline-derived CDR1 and CDR2 are SGHVS and FNYEAQ. The V end was cut by 2 bases, the J end by 0 bases, with 17 bases between. CDR3 sequence reads: CASSLSRRIRYSGANVLTF. In nucleotides, the CDR3 is TGTGCCAGCAGCTTAAGTCGCCGAATCCGTTACTCTGGGGCCAACGTCCTGACTTTC.

V is TRBV30 and J is TRBJ1-2, with D possibly matching TRBD1 (6 bases). Trimming shortened V by 4 bases and J by 5 bases, and 14 bases separated the two germline ends. The CDR3 sequence is 13 residues long. Germline CDR1 is GTSNPN and CDR2 is SVGIG (reference sequence). This CDR3 is CAWTGAQGYGYTF. Written as DNA, the CDR3 is TGTGCCTGGACCGGGGCGCAGGGGTATGGCTACACCTTC.

The rearrangement links TRBV7-2 to TRBJ2-6; D remains ambiguous. Germline V gene lookup returns CDR1 SGHTA and CDR2 FQGNSA. The CDR3 contains 17 residues. The ends were cut back, 0 bases at V and 2 bases at J, with 11 bases in the middle. CDR3 bases: TGTGCCAGCAGCTTAGCGCTGTTGGCAGCTGGGGCCAACGTCCTGACTTTC. Residues: CASSLALLAAGANVLTF.

On this clone itself: Other nucleotide sequences from this sample produce the same CDR3. This chain joins TRBV2 and TRBJ1-2; no clear D gene. In germline, CDR1 is SNHLY, CDR2 FYNNEI. The CDR3 consists of 11 residues. Deletions cut 8 bases from V and 5 bases from J, with 9 bases between. The CDR3: CASGTGYGYTF. CDR3 sequence (DNA): TGTGCCAGCGGTACGGGTTATGGCTACACCTTC.

The genes are TRBV15 and TRBJ1-4; D is ambiguous. Trimming took 3 bases from V and 4 from J, leaving 9 bases between them. CDR3 size: 14 residues. Per the germline V gene, CDR1 is LNHNV and CDR2 is YYDKDF (reference sequence). CDR3: CATSRGASNEKLFF. In DNA form, the CDR3 reads TGTGCCACCAGCAGGGGAGCAAGTAATGAAAAACTGTTTTTT.

As concerns this clone: Other DNA sequences in this sample translate to the same CDR3. The rearrangement joins TRBV6-5 to TRBJ2-3; D not resolved. Trimming removed 4 bases from V and 2 bases from J, with 4 bases in between. Germline loops: CDR1 MNHEY, CDR2 SVGAGI. There are 12 residues in the CDR3. The CDR3 DNA is TGTGCCAGCAGTTCCACCACAGATACGCAGTATTTT. Encoded protein: CASSSTTDTQYF.

The rearrangement joins TRBV6-1 to TRBJ2-3; possibly TRBD1 for D (6 bases). With 7 bases removed from V and 3 bases from J, the gap between germline ends came to 14 bases. From germline, CDR1 is MNHNS and CDR2 SASEGT. This CDR3 spans 14 amino acids. CDR3 sequence reads: CASTEGVRTDTQYF. In DNA form, the CDR3 reads TGTGCCAGCACCGAGGGGGTGCGAACAGATACGCAGTATTTT.

This chain joins TRBV7-8 and TRBJ2-2; the D is unclear. Looked up from germline, CDR1 is SGHVS and CDR2 is FQNEAQ. Trimming shortened V by 4 bases and J by 4 bases, and 7 bases separated the two germline ends. The CDR3 length is 13 residues. The CDR3 DNA reads TGTGCCAGCAGCTCCCTTGGCACCGGGGAGCTGTTTTTT. It encodes CASSSLGTGELFF.

The V call is TRBV28, the J call TRBJ2-3; 8 bases align to TRBD1. The CDR3 covers 16 residues. J was trimmed by 1 base and V by 3 bases; bases with no gene match: 6. The germline CDR1 and CDR2 sequences are MDHEN and SYDVKM. CDR3 region: CASSFSGQGGTDTQYF. The CDR3 DNA sequence: TGTGCCAGCAGTTTTTCAGGACAGGGAGGCACAGATACGCAGTATTTT.

Worth noting for this clone: The sample holds other DNA sequences that translate to the same CDR3. The rearrangement uses TRBV5-1 and TRBJ2-5; no definite D call. Germline loops: CDR1 SGHRS, CDR2 YFSETQ. The CDR3 runs 14 residues. V lost 0 bases, J lost 1 base, and 7 bases lay in between. CDR3 residues: CASSLEGSQETQYF. DNA for the CDR3: TGCGCCAGCAGCTTGGAGGGCAGCCAAGAGACCCAGTACTTC.

The chain has TRBV28 and TRBJ2-7; TRBD1 agrees at 9 bases. Trimming took 5 bases from V and 5 from J; bases not matched to a gene: 7. This CDR3 is built from 14 residues. Germline assignment: CDR1 MDHEN and CDR2 SYDVKM. The chain's CDR3 is CASSPGDRDHEQYF. CDR3 bases: TGTGCCAGCAGTCCAGGGGACAGGGACCACGAGCAGTACTTC. The complete variable domain, with remaining parts taken from reference TRBV28 and TRBJ2-7, reads DVKVTQSSRYLVKRTGEKVFLECVQDMDHENMFWYRQDPGLGLRLIYFSYDVKMKEKGDIPEGYSVSREKKERFSLILESASTNQTSMYLCASSPGDRDHEQYFGPGTRLTVT.

V usage is TRBV11-2 and J usage is TRBJ1-1; no firm D call. Trimming pared 3 bases from V and 5 bases from J, leaving 22 bases between. CDR1 and CDR2 from the germline V gene are SGHAT and FQNNGV. The CDR3 has 17 amino acids. CDR3 loop: CASSFPWRALNGTEAFF. The CDR3 DNA reads TGTGCCAGCAGCTTCCCCTGGAGGGCCCTAAATGGAACTGAAGCTTTCTTT.

J is TRBJ1-5 and V is TRBV28; no reliable D call. There are 15 residues in the CDR3. The ends were cut back, 6 bases at V and 4 bases at J, with 16 bases in the middle. Germline V gives CDR1 MDHEN, CDR2 SYDVKM. CDR3 DNA sequence: TGTGCCAGCAGCAAGGACTATACTACGAATCAGCCCCAGCATTTT. It translates to CASSKDYTTNQPQHF.